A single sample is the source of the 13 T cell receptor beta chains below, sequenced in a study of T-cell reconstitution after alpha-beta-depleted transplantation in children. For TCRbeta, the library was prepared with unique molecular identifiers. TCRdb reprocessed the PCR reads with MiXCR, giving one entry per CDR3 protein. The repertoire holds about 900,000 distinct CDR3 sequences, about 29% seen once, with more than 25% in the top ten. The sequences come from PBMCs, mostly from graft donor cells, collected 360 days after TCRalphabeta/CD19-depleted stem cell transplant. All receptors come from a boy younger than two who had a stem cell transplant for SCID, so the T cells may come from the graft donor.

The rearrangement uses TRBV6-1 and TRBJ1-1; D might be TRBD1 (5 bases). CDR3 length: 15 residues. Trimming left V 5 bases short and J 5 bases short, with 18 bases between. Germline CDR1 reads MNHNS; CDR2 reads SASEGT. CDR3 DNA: TGTGCCAGCAGTCGGACGAGTCACGGGGGGACTGAAGCTTTCTTT. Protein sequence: CASSRTSHGGTEAFF.

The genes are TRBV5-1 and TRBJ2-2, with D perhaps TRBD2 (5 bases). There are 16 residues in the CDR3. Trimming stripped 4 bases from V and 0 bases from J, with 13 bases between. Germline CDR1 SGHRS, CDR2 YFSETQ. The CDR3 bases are TGCGCCAGCAGCGTCCGGGGTCCCGCGAACACCGGGGAGCTGTTTTTT. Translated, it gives CASSVRGPANTGELFF.

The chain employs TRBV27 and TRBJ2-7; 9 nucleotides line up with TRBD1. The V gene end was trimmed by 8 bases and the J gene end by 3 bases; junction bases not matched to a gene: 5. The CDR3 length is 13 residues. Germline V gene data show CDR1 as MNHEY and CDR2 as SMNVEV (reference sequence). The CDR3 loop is CASGPGQGYEQYF. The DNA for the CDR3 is TGTGCCAGCGGCCCGGGACAGGGCTACGAGCAGTACTTC.

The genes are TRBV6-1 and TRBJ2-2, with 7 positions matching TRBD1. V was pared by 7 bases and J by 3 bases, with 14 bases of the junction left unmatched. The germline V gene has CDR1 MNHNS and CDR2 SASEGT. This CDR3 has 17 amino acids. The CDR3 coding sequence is TGTGCCAGCACCCACGGAATCGGGACAGCCCACACCGGGGAGCTGTTTTTT. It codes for CASTHGIGTAHTGELFF.

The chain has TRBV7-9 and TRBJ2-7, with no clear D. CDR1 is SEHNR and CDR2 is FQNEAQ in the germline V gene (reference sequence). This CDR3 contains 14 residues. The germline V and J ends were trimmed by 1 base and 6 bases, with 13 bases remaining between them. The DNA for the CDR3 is TGTGCCAGCAGCTTAGAGATGGGGTTTGGCGAGCAGTACTTC. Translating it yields CASSLEMGFGEQYF.

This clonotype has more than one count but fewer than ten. The CDR3 DNA reads TGCAGTGCCAGGACTGGCCTCACGCAGTACTTC. Translated, it gives CSARTGLTQYF. This sequence joins TRBV20-1 and TRBJ2-7, with a weak D call TRBD2 (5 bases). Germline CDR1 DFQATT, CDR2 SNEGSKA (reference sequence). The CDR3 length is 11 residues. V was trimmed by 6 bases and J by 9 bases, leaving 15 bases between them.

The chain's CDR3 is CATSGAGGHEQFF. For the CDR3, the DNA is TGTGCCACCAGTGGGGCCGGGGGGCATGAGCAGTTCTTC. This chain links TRBV24-1 with TRBJ2-1; weak D call: TRBD2 (7 bases). Germline V gene lookup returns CDR1 KGHDR and CDR2 SFDVKD. CDR3 length equals 13 residues. Trimming cost V 5 bases and J 8 bases, with 12 bases left between them.

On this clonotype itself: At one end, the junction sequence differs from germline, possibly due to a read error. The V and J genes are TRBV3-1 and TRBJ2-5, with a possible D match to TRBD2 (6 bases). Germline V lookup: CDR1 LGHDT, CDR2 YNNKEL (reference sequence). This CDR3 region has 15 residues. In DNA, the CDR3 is TGTGCCACCAGCCAAGATCACGGCGGGGAAGAGACCCAGTACTTC. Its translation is CATSQDHGGEETQYF.

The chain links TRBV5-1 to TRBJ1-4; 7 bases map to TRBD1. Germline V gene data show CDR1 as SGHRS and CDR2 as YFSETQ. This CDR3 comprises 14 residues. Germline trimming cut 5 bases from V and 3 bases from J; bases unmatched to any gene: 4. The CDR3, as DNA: TGCGCCAGCAGGGGGACAGCTCCTAATGAAAAACTGTTTTTT. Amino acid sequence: CASRGTAPNEKLFF.

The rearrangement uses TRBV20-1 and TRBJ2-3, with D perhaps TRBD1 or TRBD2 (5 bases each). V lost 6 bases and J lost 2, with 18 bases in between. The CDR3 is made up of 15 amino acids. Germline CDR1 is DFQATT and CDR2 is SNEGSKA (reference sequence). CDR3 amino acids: CSARDRSYLTDTQYF. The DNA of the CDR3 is TGCAGTGCAAGGGACCGCTCTTACCTCACAGATACGCAGTATTTT.

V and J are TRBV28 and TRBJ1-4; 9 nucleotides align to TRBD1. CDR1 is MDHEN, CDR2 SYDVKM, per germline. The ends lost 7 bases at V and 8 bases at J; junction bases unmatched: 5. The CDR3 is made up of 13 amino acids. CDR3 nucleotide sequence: TGTGCCAGCACCACAGGGGGCGGGGAAAAACTGTTTTTT. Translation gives CASTTGGGEKLFF.

The CDR3 is CASSLVRGGINTEAFF. The CDR3 DNA reads TGTGCCAGCAGCTTGGTAAGAGGGGGTATAAACACTGAAGCTTTCTTT. V gene TRBV5-5 combines with J gene TRBJ1-1, with D possibly matching TRBD1 (6 bases). V lost 0 bases, J lost 2 bases, and 14 bases lay in between. Germline CDR1 reads SGHKS; CDR2 reads YYEKEE (reference sequence). This CDR3 spans 16 amino acids.

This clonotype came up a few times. In nucleotides, the CDR3 is TGCGCCAGCAGCTTACTTACCGGGACTAGCGACAATGAGCAGTTCTTC. Translation gives CASSLLTGTSDNEQFF. The chain combines TRBV5-1 with TRBJ2-1; 10 bases match TRBD2. The CDR3 has 16 amino acids. Per the germline V gene, CDR1 is SGHRS and CDR2 is YFSETQ. V lost 2 bases, J lost 5 bases, and 7 bases stayed unmatched.